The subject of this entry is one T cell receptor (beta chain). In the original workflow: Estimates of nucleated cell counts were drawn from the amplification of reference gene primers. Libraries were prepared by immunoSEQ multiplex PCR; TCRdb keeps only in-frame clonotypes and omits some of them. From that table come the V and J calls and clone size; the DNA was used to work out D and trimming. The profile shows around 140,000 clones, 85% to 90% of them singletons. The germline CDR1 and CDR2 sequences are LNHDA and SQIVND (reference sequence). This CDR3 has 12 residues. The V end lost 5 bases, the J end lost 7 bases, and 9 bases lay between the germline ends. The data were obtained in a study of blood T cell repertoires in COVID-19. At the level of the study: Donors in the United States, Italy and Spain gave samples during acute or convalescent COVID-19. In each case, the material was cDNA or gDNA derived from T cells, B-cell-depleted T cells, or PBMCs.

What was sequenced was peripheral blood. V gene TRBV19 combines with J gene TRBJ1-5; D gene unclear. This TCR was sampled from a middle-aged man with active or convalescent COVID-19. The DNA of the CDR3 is TGTGCCAGTAGTGATCGCGAGCAGCCCCAGCATTTT. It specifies CASSDREQPQHF.